This is a list of T cell receptor beta chains from one sample in a study of radiation and T cells in renal cell carcinoma. Sequencing used immunoSEQ multiplex PCR; TCRdb keeps in-frame clones, though not all of them. The table includes around 140,000 clones, roughly 80% detected once. The sequencing here drew on blood, taken from a patient whose treatment included radiotherapy and nephrectomy. The origin of the receptors is a woman in her forties or fifties with renal cell carcinoma. The CDR3 runs from the conserved cysteine through the conserved F or W. Fields, in order: CDR3 protein, CDR3 DNA, D gene, V gene, clone size, J gene. The D gene is left open where the match is weak. Rows may omit the clone size; those that give it use once, few, many or a size class.

CASSDSNWTDLNEKLFF,TGTGCCAGCAGTGACTCCAACTGGACAGACCTAAATGAAAAACTGTTTTTT,NA,TRBV25-1,many,TRBJ1-4
CARSTNRAGQGARADHNEQFF,TGTGCCAGAAGCACTAACCGGGCGGGACAGGGGGCGCGGGCCGACCACAATGAGCAGTTCTTC,TRBD1,TRBV5-3,NA,TRBJ2-1
CASSPRGRGTYEQYF,TGTGCCAGCAGCCCAAGGGGGAGAGGAACCTACGAGCAGTACTTC,NA,TRBV5-5,NA,TRBJ2-7
CASSETGGPGELFF,TGTGCCAGCAGTGAGACAGGGGGCCCCGGGGAGCTGTTTTTT,TRBD1,TRBV25-1,NA,TRBJ2-2
CASSRGLAGGPDTQYF,TGTGCCAGTAGTAGGGGACTAGCGGGAGGGCCGGATACGCAGTATTTT,TRBD2,TRBV19,NA,TRBJ2-3
CASRAGTQTQYF,TGTGCCAGCAGAGCCGGGACCCAGACCCAGTACTTC,NA,TRBV6-5,NA,TRBJ2-5
CASSLRARDTGELFF,TGCGCCAGCAGCTTACGGGCCCGCGACACCGGGGAGCTGTTTTTT,NA,TRBV5-1,NA,TRBJ2-2
CASSSRTSAGELFF,TGTGCCAGCAGCTCCAGGACTAGTGCCGGGGAGCTGTTTTTT,TRBD2,TRBV7-8,NA,TRBJ2-2
CASSLVPGGDTQYF,TGTGCCAGCAGCTTAGTCCCGGGGGGAGATACGCAGTATTTT,TRBD2,TRBV7-2,NA,TRBJ2-3
CASSYTSNEQFF,TGTGCCAGCAGTTACACTTCTAATGAGCAGTTCTTC,NA,TRBV6-6,NA,TRBJ2-1
CASSQEGTEGTF,TGCGCCAGCAGCCAAGAGGGGACTGAAGGCACCTTC,NA,TRBV4-1,once,TRBJ1-2
CASSITGYNTDTQYF,TGCGCCAGCAGCATAACGGGGTATAACACAGATACGCAGTATTTT,NA,TRBV5-1,NA,TRBJ2-3
CASSLLSDTQYF,TGTGCCAGCAGCCTATTATCAGATACGCAGTATTTT,NA,TRBV7-3,once,TRBJ2-3
CASTDLRVGELNTEAFF,TGTGCCAGCACCGATTTGAGGGTCGGGGAACTGAACACTGAAGCTTTCTTT,NA,TRBV7-2,NA,TRBJ1-1
CASSYRDRGPYEQYF,TGTGCCAGCAGTTACCGGGACAGGGGACCCTACGAGCAGTACTTC,TRBD1,TRBV6-5,once,TRBJ2-7
CASSDPSSSYEQYF,TGTGCCAGCAGCGACCCTAGCTCCTCCTACGAGCAGTACTTC,NA,TRBV9,NA,TRBJ2-7
CASNPGGTDTQYF,TGTGCCAGCAACCCCGGAGGTACAGATACGCAGTATTTT,NA,TRBV6-6,NA,TRBJ2-3
CASSAAGSNQPQHF,TGTGCCAGCAGCGCCGCAGGGTCAAATCAGCCCCAGCATTTT,NA,TRBV13,NA,TRBJ1-5
CASSFEEKLFF,TGCGCCAGCAGCTTCGAAGAAAAACTGTTTTTT,NA,TRBV5-1,few,TRBJ1-4
CASVGGPPYEQYF,TGTGCCAGTGTCGGGGGGCCTCCCTACGAGCAGTACTTC,NA,TRBV6-5,few,TRBJ2-7
CASTRVSYEQYF,TGTGCCAGCACCAGGGTATCCTACGAGCAGTACTTC,NA,TRBV6-5,NA,TRBJ2-7
CASSPRLNNEQFF,TGTGCCAGCTCACCACGGCTGAACAATGAGCAGTTCTTC,NA,TRBV18,many,TRBJ2-1
CASSFERNYGYTF,TGTGCCAGCAGCTTTGAAAGGAACTATGGCTACACCTTC,NA,TRBV7-2,NA,TRBJ1-2
CASRPTGGLSYEQYF,TGTGCCAGCCGTCCCACCGGGGGGCTCTCCTACGAGCAGTACTTC,NA,TRBV6-5,few,TRBJ2-7
CASSLVGQNTEAFF,TGTGCCAGCAGCTTGGTGGGCCAGAACACTGAAGCTTTCTTT,NA,TRBV5-4,NA,TRBJ1-1
CASSLVQIGNTEAFF,TGTGCCAGCAGCCTAGTCCAGATAGGGAACACTGAAGCTTTCTTT,NA,TRBV7-2,NA,TRBJ1-1
CASSLMSYEQYF,TGTGCCAGCAGCTTAATGTCCTACGAGCAGTACTTC,NA,TRBV7-2,once,TRBJ2-7
CASSPRAGANTQYF,TGTGCCAGCAGCCCACGGGCAGGGGCAAATACGCAGTATTTT,NA,TRBV7-2,NA,TRBJ2-3
CAWSVSTLNTGELFF,TGTGCCTGGAGTGTTTCGACATTAAACACCGGGGAGCTGTTTTTT,NA,TRBV30,NA,TRBJ2-2
CASSQDLPRDPRGNQPQHF,TGCGCCAGCAGCCAAGATCTACCCCGGGACCCCAGAGGCAATCAGCCCCAGCATTTT,NA,TRBV4-3,NA,TRBJ1-5
CASGGTGSRDTQYF,TGTGCCAGCGGAGGGACAGGGAGCAGGGATACGCAGTATTTT,TRBD1,TRBV7-2,NA,TRBJ2-3
CASSPQPGLGRDTIYF,TGTGCCAGCTCACCGCAGCCGGGACTCGGGAGGGACACCATATATTTT,NA,TRBV18,NA,TRBJ1-3
CASRDLAAFYREQFF,TGTGCCAGCAGAGACTTAGCGGCCTTTTACCGTGAGCAGTTCTTC,NA,TRBV6-1,NA,TRBJ2-1
CASSILGRLNYGYTF,TGTGCCAGCAGCATATTAGGACGGCTTAACTATGGCTACACCTTC,NA,TRBV5-6,NA,TRBJ1-2
CASSLATGNEKLFF,TGCGCCAGCAGCTTGGCTACGGGTAATGAAAAACTGTTTTTT,NA,TRBV5-1,NA,TRBJ1-4
CASKTSGINEQYF,TGTGCCAGCAAGACCAGCGGGATAAACGAGCAGTACTTC,TRBD2,TRBV7-8,once,TRBJ2-7
CASSPQRGGSYNEQFF,TGTGCCAGCAGTCCCCAACGGGGGGGGTCCTACAATGAGCAGTTCTTC,TRBD2,TRBV28,NA,TRBJ2-1
CSVNPGQGRRNEQFF,TGCAGCGTTAACCCGGGACAGGGTAGAAGGAATGAGCAGTTCTTC,TRBD1,TRBV29-1,once,TRBJ2-1
CASSLVSYEQYF,TGTGCCAGCAGCTTGGTTTCCTACGAGCAGTACTTC,NA,TRBV5-6,NA,TRBJ2-7
CASSLNRDRRDYEQYF,TGTGCCAGCAGCTTGAACAGGGACAGGCGAGACTACGAGCAGTACTTC,TRBD1,TRBV5-8,NA,TRBJ2-7
CASSERSKPGLNYGYTF,TGTGCCAGCAGCGAAAGATCAAAACCGGGTCTAAACTATGGCTACACCTTC,NA,TRBV9,NA,TRBJ1-2
CASSLRTGGDTQYF,TGTGCCAGCAGCTTGCGGACAGGGGGGGATACGCAGTATTTT,TRBD1,TRBV9,NA,TRBJ2-3
CATSRDRDLGQYF,TGTGCCACCAGCAGAGATCGTGATCTCGGGCAGTACTTC,NA,TRBV15,NA,TRBJ2-7
CASGLRLGTERTDTQYF,TGTGCTAGTGGTTTGCGACTGGGGACGGAGCGCACAGATACGCAGTATTTT,NA,TRBV12-5,NA,TRBJ2-3
CAWSVLRDSYEQYF,TGTGCCTGGAGTGTACTGCGGGACTCCTACGAGCAGTACTTC,NA,TRBV30,NA,TRBJ2-7
CAISEEADNQPQHF,TGTGCCATCAGTGAAGAGGCGGACAATCAGCCCCAGCATTTT,NA,TRBV10-3,NA,TRBJ1-5
CASSVDDSGNTIYF,TGTGCCAGCAGCGTCGACGACTCTGGAAACACCATATATTTT,NA,TRBV9,once,TRBJ1-3
CASSTWTGYTF,TGTGCCAGCAGTACGTGGACTGGCTACACCTTC,NA,TRBV6-5,NA,TRBJ1-2
CASSSQLPPGGTQYF,TGTGCCAGCAGCTCTCAGCTACCCCCAGGGGGTACGCAGTATTTT,TRBD1,TRBV11-2,NA,TRBJ2-3
CASTVVGTYTQYF,TGTGCCAGCACCGTAGTGGGCACTTATACGCAGTATTTT,NA,TRBV6-5,once,TRBJ2-3
CASSLFQETQYF,TGTGCCAGCAGTTTGTTCCAAGAGACCCAGTACTTC,NA,TRBV27,NA,TRBJ2-5
CASAVTDNTEAFF,TGTGCCAGCGCCGTTACAGATAACACTGAAGCTTTCTTT,NA,TRBV6-1,NA,TRBJ1-1